This is a list of T cell receptor beta chains from one sample in a study of T cells in Graves' hyperthyroidism and ophthalmopathy. TCRdb re-called the multiplex PCR reads with MiXCR, one entry per CDR3 protein. The table has 400,000 to 600,000 distinct CDR3 sequences, less than 25% seen once. The sequencing sample was made of blood. These TCRs come from a man younger than 30 with Graves' hyperthyroidism. Each CDR3 is given with its conserved first and last residue. D genes are given only for firm matches. Clone size appears in some rows only: once, few, many, or a class for an expanded clone.

cdr3_nt: TGTGCCAGCTGCCGGGGGCTAGCGAACTACGAGCAGTACTTC
cdr3_aa: CASCRGLANYEQYF
v_call: TRBV28
clone_size: .
j_call: TRBJ2-7
d_call: .

cdr3_nt: TGTGCCAGCAGTAAATCAGCGGGAGATACCTACGAGCAGTACTTC
cdr3_aa: CASSKSAGDTYEQYF
v_call: TRBV7-2
clone_size: few
j_call: TRBJ2-7
d_call: TRBD2

cdr3_nt: TGTGCCAGCAGTGACCGGGACAGGGGCGTCGAGCAGTACTTC
cdr3_aa: CASSDRDRGVEQYF
v_call: TRBV6-1
clone_size: .
j_call: TRBJ2-7
d_call: TRBD1

cdr3_nt: TGCAGTGCGCGACTGACAGGGGGCAGGGACGAGCAGTACTTC
cdr3_aa: CSARLTGGRDEQYF
v_call: TRBV20-1
clone_size: .
j_call: TRBJ2-7
d_call: TRBD1

cdr3_nt: TGTGCCAGCAGCGTTGGCGGGGAGGTCAATCAGCCCCAGCATTTT
cdr3_aa: CASSVGGEVNQPQHF
v_call: TRBV9
clone_size: many
j_call: TRBJ1-5
d_call: .

cdr3_nt: TGTGCCAGCAGCGCCGGCTTGACAGGGTACGAGCAGTACTTC
cdr3_aa: CASSAGLTGYEQYF
v_call: TRBV9
clone_size: .
j_call: TRBJ2-7
d_call: TRBD1

cdr3_nt: TGTGCCAGCAGGAGGACTAGCGGGAGGGCCAAACCCGGGGAGCTGTTTTTT
cdr3_aa: CASRRTSGRAKPGELFF
v_call: TRBV12-3/TRBV12-4
clone_size: once
j_call: TRBJ2-2
d_call: TRBD2

cdr3_nt: TGTGCCAGCAGCCTCCCGGGCGATCAGTATGGCTACACCTTC
cdr3_aa: CASSLPGDQYGYTF
v_call: TRBV12-3/TRBV12-4
clone_size: many
j_call: TRBJ1-2
d_call: .

cdr3_nt: TGTGCCAGCAGCTTAGAAGGGAGTAGCGGGACCTACGAGCAGTACTTC
cdr3_aa: CASSLEGSSGTYEQYF
v_call: TRBV11-2
clone_size: .
j_call: TRBJ2-7
d_call: TRBD2

cdr3_nt: TGTGCCAGCAGGCGGGTGGGCGAGCAGTACTTC
cdr3_aa: CASRRVGEQYF
v_call: TRBV12-3/TRBV12-4
clone_size: many
j_call: TRBJ2-7
d_call: .

cdr3_nt: TGTGCCAGCAGCGTAGAGCCAGGGAGTATCCATGGCTACACCTTC
cdr3_aa: CASSVEPGSIHGYTF
v_call: TRBV9
clone_size: many
j_call: TRBJ1-2
d_call: .

cdr3_nt: TGCAGCTCGGAAGGGACGGCGAACACTGAAGCTTTCTTT
cdr3_aa: CSSEGTANTEAFF
v_call: TRBV29-1
clone_size: many
j_call: TRBJ1-1
d_call: .

cdr3_nt: TGCGCCAGCAGCTTGGATTTCGAGTTGGGAGCTTTCTTT
cdr3_aa: CASSLDFELGAFF
v_call: TRBV5-1
clone_size: few
j_call: TRBJ1-1
d_call: .

cdr3_nt: TGTGCCCCACTTAATCCGGGACAGGGGACTTACACTGAAGCTTTCTTT
cdr3_aa: CAPLNPGQGTYTEAFF
v_call: TRBV27
clone_size: few
j_call: TRBJ1-1
d_call: TRBD1

cdr3_nt: TGTGCCAGCTCCAGAGAGGGGGGGAACATTCAGTACTTC
cdr3_aa: CASSREGGNIQYF
v_call: TRBV2
clone_size: .
j_call: TRBJ2-4
d_call: .

cdr3_nt: TGTGCCAGCACCAGGGAGGTGAACACTGAAGCTTTCTTT
cdr3_aa: CASTREVNTEAFF
v_call: TRBV2
clone_size: few
j_call: TRBJ1-1
d_call: .

cdr3_nt: TGTGCTAGTGGTATGGGTGGGAGCCAGCCCCAGCATTTT
cdr3_aa: CASGMGGSQPQHF
v_call: TRBV12-5
clone_size: .
j_call: TRBJ1-5
d_call: .